This T cell receptor (beta chain) was retrieved from a study of human T cells and chemical hapten exposure. Study as a whole: All through the approximately 22-week study, the scalp of each patient received diphenylcyclopropenone doses weekly. Predominantly women, the patients had alopecia areata, totalis or universalis.

Documented time point: patch test 1, 2 weeks after DPC sensitization. Treatment reported: therapeutic diphenylcyclopropenone sensitization with weekly scalp DPC. Suited to DPC and affected by alopecia, the donors ranged from 18 to 70 years old. Deletions cut 2 bases from V and 0 bases from J, with 8 bases between. Germline V lookup: CDR1 MNHEY, CDR2 SVGAGI. The CDR3 consists of 15 residues. TCRdb used MiXCR to reprocess the RACE reads, holding one entry per CDR3 protein. The repertoire consists of approximately 340,000 distinct CDR3 sequences, with around 7% occurring once and the leading ten covering 8.4%. Regarding the study as a whole: A positive correlation with patch test score was shown by PT1 expanded TCR counts.

This clonotype appeared a few times. The antigen remains unidentified. The V and J genes are TRBV6-5 and TRBJ1-3, with D unresolved. Here the sequenced sample was whole blood, taken in connection with sensitization to the hapten diphenylcyclopropenone (DPC). This clonotype originated in a woman between 18 and 29 years old with alopecia areata. Some clones in this sample may be carry-over from other donors' samples. Written as DNA, the CDR3 is TGTGCCAGCAGTTACAGCAGAAACTCTGGAAACACCATATATTTT. It translates to CASSYSRNSGNTIYF.